What follows are 28 T cell receptor beta chains derived from one specimen sequenced in a study of blood T cells in healthy people across ages. PCR was performed a second time for about 6 to 11 cycles using a sample-barcoded 5' primer and a J-beta primer mix. TCRdb re-called the 5' RACE reads through MiXCR, storing one row per CDR3 protein. The sample carries some 1,000,000 distinct CDR3 sequences, approximately 25% recorded once. This sample also belongs to another study, concerning T cells of mothers and their children.

Specimen: blood. These receptors were taken from a girl aged 2 to 9 in good health.

The J gene is TRBJ1-3, the V gene TRBV2, with D tentatively TRBD1 (6 bases). The V end lost 6 bases, the J end lost 3 bases, and 24 bases lay between the germline ends. The CDR3 contains 18 residues. In germline, CDR1 is SNHLY, CDR2 FYNNEI. The CDR3 DNA follows: TGTGCCAGCAGCGGAAACAGGGCTTCCGGAGGGGTTGGAAACACCATATATTTT. Its translation: CASSGNRASGGVGNTIYF.

V is TRBV12-3 or TRBV12-4 and J is TRBJ2-5; tentative D call: TRBD2 (6 bases). V was trimmed by 4 bases and J by 4 bases, leaving 16 bases between them. The CDR3 loop spans 15 amino acids. This CDR3 is CASSSLYSGVETQYF. CDR3 DNA: TGTGCCAGCAGTTCCCTCTACTCGGGAGTAGAGACCCAGTACTTC.

The V and J genes are TRBV12-3 or TRBV12-4 and TRBJ2-2; 7 bases match TRBD1. After removal of 9 bases from V and 6 bases from J, the junction contained 13 bases not matched to a gene. This CDR3 has 15 residues. In DNA, the CDR3 is TGTGCCAGTGGACCGGCGACAGGGTTTCCCGGGGAGCTGTTTTTT. It specifies CASGPATGFPGELFF.

This chain uses TRBV12-5 with TRBJ2-5; D perhaps matches TRBD2 (5 bases). V lost 1 base and J lost 9, with 9 bases in between. The CDR3 sequence is 12 residues long. Germline CDR1 is LGHNT and CDR2 is FRNRAP. The CDR3 loop reads CASGLETGAQYF. The CDR3 nucleotides are TGTGCTAGTGGTTTGGAGACCGGGGCCCAGTACTTC.

Only a few counts were recorded for this clonotype. The rearrangement joins TRBV3-1 to TRBJ2-1; maybe TRBD2 (6 bases). The J call may be wrong; the DNA end is better matched by TRBJ2-5. This CDR3 region has 13 residues. Germline CDR1 is LGHDT and CDR2 is YNNKEL (reference sequence). The CDR3: CASRRGKGETQYF. CDR3 DNA: TGTGCCAGCAGACGCGGGAAAGGAGAGACCCAGTACTTC.

The chain combines TRBV7-9 with TRBJ2-7; the D call may be TRBD1 or TRBD2 (5 bases each). The CDR3 consists of 15 residues. Germline loops: CDR1 SEHNR, CDR2 FQNEAQ (reference sequence). Trimming took off 4 bases at V and 3 bases at J, with 16 bases between the two ends. The CDR3: CASSSEGTLVYEQYF. CDR3 nucleotides: TGTGCCAGCAGCTCGGAAGGGACCTTAGTCTACGAGCAGTACTTC.

This clonotype was observed many times. The chain is built from TRBV7-9 and TRBJ2-3; tentatively, D is TRBD1 (5 bases). The germline V and J ends were trimmed by 1 base and 0 bases, with 8 bases remaining between them. The germline V gene has CDR1 SEHNR and CDR2 FQNEAQ (reference sequence). The CDR3 extends over 15 amino acids. CDR3 in DNA: TGTGCCAGCAGCTTAGGCCAGGGAAGCACAGATACGCAGTATTTT. Encoded protein: CASSLGQGSTDTQYF.

This clonotype was recorded a few times. The chain employs TRBV25-1 and TRBJ2-5; no definite D call. The assigned J gene may be wrong: the sequence end matches TRBJ2-7 better. Germline CDR1 MGHDK, CDR2 SYGVNS. There are 11 residues in the CDR3. CDR3 amino acids: CASSEFDEQYF. The CDR3 DNA reads TGTGCCAGCAGTGAGTTCGACGAGCAGTACTTC.

By share, this clonotype counts as medium-sized. Mismatch with germline at one junction end may stem from a read error. This chain uses TRBV5-1 with TRBJ2-5; D remains unclear. The CDR3 is 11 amino acids. Germline V gene data show CDR1 as SGHRS and CDR2 as YFSETQ. CDR3 DNA sequence: TGTGCCAGCAGCTTAGAAGAGACCCAGTACTTC. Amino acid sequence: CASSLEETQYF.

This clonotype showed up just a few times. The rearrangement uses TRBV15 and TRBJ1-4; a possible D gene is TRBD1 (6 bases). CDR3 length: 12 amino acids. Trimming took 3 bases from V and 14 from J, leaving 13 bases between them. CDR1 and CDR2 (germline): LNHNV, YYDKDF (reference sequence). The CDR3 loop is CATSRRGQLLFF. The CDR3 DNA reads TGTGCCACCAGCAGGAGAGGACAGTTGCTGTTTTTT.

The chain combines TRBV28 with TRBJ2-5; D gene uncertain. Germline V lookup: CDR1 MDHEN, CDR2 SYDVKM. This CDR3 contains 14 residues. Deletions cut 2 bases from V and 6 bases from J, with 13 bases between. The CDR3 loop is CASSLVGRTKTQYF. The DNA for the CDR3 is TGTGCCAGCAGTTTAGTTGGCAGGACGAAGACCCAGTACTTC.

The gene calls are TRBV4-1 and TRBJ1-4; maybe TRBD1 (6 bases). This CDR3 is built from 16 residues. Between the trimmed V and J ends, which lost 1 base and 6 bases, there was a span of 15 bases. Germline V gene sequence: CDR1 MGHRA, CDR2 YSYEKL. The CDR3 spells CASSQVEDPGDEKLFF. Here the CDR3 DNA reads TGCGCCAGCAGCCAAGTTGAGGATCCAGGGGATGAAAAACTGTTTTTT.

J is TRBJ1-1 and V is TRBV4-3; no reliable D call. This CDR3 comprises 15 residues. V lost 0 bases and J lost 8, with 16 bases in between. The germline V gene encodes CDR1 LGHNA and CDR2 YSLEER. The CDR3 nucleotides are TGCGCCAGCAGCCAAGATCGGTCCCAGGAGCCGGAAGCTTTCTTT. Residues: CASSQDRSQEPEAFF.

This clonotype was seen a few times. The rearrangement links TRBV10-3 to TRBJ1-5; D is unresolved. CDR1 and CDR2 (germline): ENHRY, SYGVKD. Trimming cost V 5 bases and J 1 base, with 12 bases left between them. This CDR3 comprises 15 residues. In nucleotides, the CDR3 is TGTGCCATCAGTAGAGAGGCGTCCAGCAATCAGCCCCAGCATTTT. As protein: CAISREASSNQPQHF.

The chain recombines TRBV7-8 with TRBJ2-5; D is uncertain. The assigned J gene may be wrong: the sequence end matches TRBJ2-7 better. This CDR3 is 14 amino acids long. Per germline, CDR1 SGHVS and CDR2 FQNEAQ. The CDR3 reads CASSLAFVRYEQYF. DNA for the CDR3: TGTGCCAGCAGCTTAGCTTTCGTTCGGTACGAGCAGTACTTC.

This chain joins TRBV20-1 and TRBJ1-1, with 8 bases fitting TRBD1. V lost 1 base to trimming and J lost 5 bases; unmatched junction nucleotides: 6. Germline V gene data show CDR1 as DFQATT and CDR2 as SNEGSKA (reference sequence). The CDR3 loop spans 14 amino acids. DNA for the CDR3: TGCAGTGCTAGAGGAACAGGGGGGAGGACTGAAGCTTTCTTT. The encoded protein is CSARGTGGRTEAFF.

The chain has TRBV15 and TRBJ2-7; weak D call: TRBD2 (5 bases). Germline CDR1 is LNHNV and CDR2 is YYDKDF (reference sequence). This CDR3 is built from 15 residues. V was cut by 1 base and J by 3 bases, with 13 bases left in between. CDR3 in DNA: TGTGCCACCAGCAGAGCGAAAAGCGGAGACTACGAGCAGTACTTC. Its protein is CATSRAKSGDYEQYF.

The genes are TRBV9 and TRBJ1-6; D gene uncertain. From germline, CDR1 is SGDLS and CDR2 YYNGEE. This CDR3 region has 13 residues. V dropped 2 bases and J dropped 8 bases, with 8 bases sitting between them. CDR3 in DNA: TGTGCCAGCAGCGTCACTCAAGATTCACCCCTCCACTTT. Residues: CASSVTQDSPLHF.

This clonotype appeared a single time. The chain employs TRBV29-1 and TRBJ1-2; 7 positions match TRBD1. This CDR3 is built from 17 residues. The germline gives CDR1 SQVTM, CDR2 ANQGSEA. V dropped 0 bases and J dropped 0; count of bases not matched to a gene: 10. The CDR3 coding sequence is TGCAGCGTTGAAGATCCCTGGGTGGGGACAGCTAACTATGGCTACACCTTC. Its protein is CSVEDPWVGTANYGYTF.

The rearrangement links TRBV4-2 to TRBJ2-5; D uncertain. Germline V gene data show CDR1 as LGHNA and CDR2 as YNFKEQ. The CDR3 extends over 15 amino acids. Trimming shortened V by 0 bases and J by 3 bases, and 11 bases separated the two germline ends. The CDR3, as DNA: TGTGCCAGCAGCCAAGACCCGCGTGGGGAAGAGACCCAGTACTTC. Translating gives CASSQDPRGEETQYF.

The chain uses TRBV29-1 and TRBJ2-3, with TRBD2 matching 9 bases. CDR3 length equals 14 residues. CDR1 and CDR2 from the germline V gene are SQVTM and ANQGSEA. Germline trimming cut 5 bases from V and 5 bases from J; bases unmatched to any gene: 8. This chain's CDR3 is CSVLREGERDTQYF. The CDR3 nucleotides read TGCAGCGTTCTGCGGGAGGGTGAGAGAGATACGCAGTATTTT.

In its sample, this clonotype was seen many times. V gene TRBV19 combines with J gene TRBJ2-6; D gene uncertain. Germline values: CDR1 LNHDA, CDR2 SQIVND (reference sequence). Deletions cut 3 bases from V and 1 base from J, with 16 bases between. This CDR3 region has 18 residues. The CDR3 loop is CASSIFGTPSSGANVLTF. The CDR3 DNA reads as TGTGCCAGTAGTATTTTCGGCACCCCATCTTCTGGGGCCAACGTCCTGACTTTC.

This clonotype was detected only once. No conserved phenylalanine or tryptophan ends this CDR3, so it is likely a read error. CDR3 nucleotide sequence: TGCAGTGCTAGAGATACGGGGGTCAATGAGCAGTTCGTC. Amino acids: CSARDTGVNEQFV. The chain couples TRBV20-1 to TRBJ2-5, with D tentatively TRBD2 (6 bases). The J call may be mistaken, given a closer DNA end match to TRBJ2-1. CDR3 length equals 13 residues. Per germline, CDR1 DFQATT and CDR2 SNEGSKA (reference sequence).

This clonotype was detected only once. Being one base from a much bigger clone, this may be a read error. The V call is TRBV11-2, the J call TRBJ2-6, with D unclear. CDR3 length: 15 residues. V lost 0 bases and J 0 bases, leaving 3 bases between the germline ends. The germline V gene has CDR1 SGHAT and CDR2 FQNNGV. CDR3 sequence: CASSLDASGANVLTF. As DNA, the CDR3 is TGTGCCAGCAGCTTAGATGCCTCTGGGGCCAACGTCCTGACTTTC.

The gene calls are TRBV29-1 and TRBJ2-5; D gene ambiguous. The CDR3 covers 13 residues. V was shortened by 4 bases and J by 1 base, with 10 bases between the two germline ends. CDR1 SQVTM and CDR2 ANQGSEA come from the germline V gene. Here the CDR3 reads CSVVWPVQETQYF. CDR3 sequence (DNA): TGCAGCGTTGTTTGGCCGGTCCAAGAGACCCAGTACTTC.

There are a few counts of this clonotype. The junction departs from the called germline gene at one end, perhaps through a read error. CDR3 nucleotide sequence: TGTGCCAGCAGGATGGTCCAAAGCGGGAGAAGGGACTTC. Its translation is CASRMVQSGRRDF. The chain uses TRBV6-2 or TRBV6-3 and TRBJ2-5; 8 bases line up with TRBD2. The CDR3 is 13 residues long. Germline V lookup: CDR1 MNHEY, CDR2 SVGEGT.

The chain has TRBV29-1 and TRBJ2-5; D uncertain. Gene TRBJ2-1 matches the end of the DNA better, so the J call may be wrong. CDR1 is SQVTM and CDR2 is ANQGSEA in the germline V gene. The CDR3 has 11 amino acids. In DNA, the CDR3 is TGCAGCGTTGGGGGTGCTGATGAGCAGTTCTTC. It encodes CSVGGADEQFF.

This clonotype was seen a handful of times. At one of its ends the junction is not consistent with the germline gene, which may arise from a read error. V and J are TRBV6-6 and TRBJ2-5; 7 positions match TRBD2. Germline CDR1 and CDR2: MNHNY and SVGAGI (reference sequence). The CDR3 length is 14 residues. The CDR3 DNA is TGTGCCAGCAGTTACGCGGGGGAACAAGAGACCAAGTACTTC. It translates to CASSYAGEQETKYF.